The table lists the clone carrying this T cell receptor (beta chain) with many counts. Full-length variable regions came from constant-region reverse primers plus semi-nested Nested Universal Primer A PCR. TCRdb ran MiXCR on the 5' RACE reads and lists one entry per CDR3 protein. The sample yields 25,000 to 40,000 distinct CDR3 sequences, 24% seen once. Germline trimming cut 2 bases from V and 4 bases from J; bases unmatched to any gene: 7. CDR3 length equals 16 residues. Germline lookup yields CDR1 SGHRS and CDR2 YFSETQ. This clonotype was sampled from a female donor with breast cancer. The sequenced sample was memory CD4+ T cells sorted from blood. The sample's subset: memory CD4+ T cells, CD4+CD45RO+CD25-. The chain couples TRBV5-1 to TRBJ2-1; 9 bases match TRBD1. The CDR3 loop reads CASSFGTGWAYNEQFF. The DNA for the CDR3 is TGCGCCAGCAGCTTCGGGACAGGGTGGGCGTACAATGAGCAGTTCTTC.